A selection of T cell receptor beta chains follows, all from one sample in a study of T cell responses to AZD1222 COVID-19 vaccine. TCRdb's table, derived via immunoSEQ multiplex PCR, lists solely in-frame clones and lacks some. This sample has tens of thousands of clones, with around nine tenths found just once. Sequenced material: peripheral blood, taken on day 0 of AZD1222 vaccination. Receptors were obtained from an adult in good health. CDR3s include the opening cysteine and the closing phenylalanine or tryptophan. Fields, in order: D gene, clone size, J gene, V gene, CDR3 protein, CDR3 DNA. The D gene is left open where the match is weak. Clone size, where shown, is once, few, many, or a class for clones that have expanded.

d_call: TRBD1; clone_size: NA; j_call: TRBJ1-2; v_call: TRBV5-1; cdr3_aa: CASSPGQGAIPGYTF; cdr3_nt: TGCGCCAGCAGCCCCGGACAGGGGGCGATTCCGGGCTACACCTTC
d_call: NA; clone_size: medium-sized; j_call: TRBJ2-3; v_call: TRBV24-1; cdr3_aa: CATSDLGDTDTQYF; cdr3_nt: TGTGCCACCAGTGATTTGGGGGACACAGATACGCAGTATTTT
d_call: NA; clone_size: NA; j_call: TRBJ1-4; v_call: TRBV4-1; cdr3_aa: CASSQDQGDEKLFF; cdr3_nt: TGCGCCAGCAGCCAAGACCAGGGAGATGAAAAACTGTTTTTT
d_call: TRBD2; clone_size: NA; j_call: TRBJ2-7; v_call: TRBV6-1; cdr3_aa: CASSESGTSTYEQYF; cdr3_nt: TGTGCCAGCAGTGAATCCGGGACTAGCACGTACGAGCAGTACTTC
d_call: TRBD1; clone_size: NA; j_call: TRBJ2-5; v_call: TRBV7-9; cdr3_aa: CASNLDRAETQYF; cdr3_nt: TGTGCCAGCAATCTGGACAGGGCAGAGACCCAGTACTTC
d_call: NA; clone_size: NA; j_call: TRBJ2-1; v_call: TRBV30; cdr3_aa: CAWSKGLRYNEQFF; cdr3_nt: TGTGCCTGGAGTAAGGGACTCCGCTACAATGAGCAGTTCTTC
d_call: NA; clone_size: NA; j_call: TRBJ1-2; v_call: TRBV6-4; cdr3_aa: CASSPTGLVGYTF; cdr3_nt: TGTGCCAGCAGCCCAACAGGGCTCGTAGGCTACACCTTC
d_call: NA; clone_size: NA; j_call: TRBJ2-3; v_call: TRBV7-9; cdr3_aa: CASSLGSTDTQYF; cdr3_nt: TGTGCCAGCAGCTTGGGTAGCACAGATACGCAGTATTTT
d_call: TRBD1; clone_size: NA; j_call: TRBJ1-4; v_call: TRBV28; cdr3_aa: CASSLWGTGSGEKLFF; cdr3_nt: TGTGCCAGCAGTTTATGGGGGACAGGTTCGGGGGAAAAACTGTTTTTT
d_call: NA; clone_size: once; j_call: TRBJ2-1; v_call: TRBV28; cdr3_aa: CASTSVAVLLSGHNEQFF; cdr3_nt: TGTGCCAGCACCTCGGTAGCGGTGTTATTATCAGGGCACAATGAGCAGTTCTTC
d_call: TRBD1; clone_size: medium-sized; j_call: TRBJ1-3; v_call: TRBV15; cdr3_aa: CATSRAGTGGSKRNTIYF; cdr3_nt: TGTGCCACCAGCAGAGCCGGGACAGGGGGGTCCAAGAGAAACACCATATATTTT
d_call: TRBD1; clone_size: NA; j_call: TRBJ2-5; v_call: TRBV4-1; cdr3_aa: CASSLGGLVETQYF; cdr3_nt: TGCGCCAGCAGCCTAGGGGGCCTAGTGGAGACCCAGTACTTC
d_call: NA; clone_size: NA; j_call: TRBJ1-6; v_call: TRBV7-8; cdr3_aa: CASSFNARVDAYNSPLHF; cdr3_nt: TGTGCCAGCAGCTTCAATGCCAGGGTCGACGCCTATAATTCACCCCTCCACTTT
d_call: NA; clone_size: NA; j_call: TRBJ1-1; v_call: TRBV30; cdr3_aa: CAWSVGHNTEAFF; cdr3_nt: TGTGCCTGGAGTGTTGGGCATAACACTGAAGCTTTCTTT
d_call: NA; clone_size: NA; j_call: TRBJ1-2; v_call: TRBV6-1; cdr3_aa: CASSEIQPNYGYTF; cdr3_nt: TGTGCCAGCAGTGAAATCCAGCCTAACTATGGCTACACCTTC
d_call: NA; clone_size: NA; j_call: TRBJ2-2; v_call: TRBV18; cdr3_aa: CASSPKVANTGELFF; cdr3_nt: TGTGCCAGCTCACCCAAGGTTGCGAACACCGGGGAGCTGTTTTTT
d_call: TRBD1; clone_size: NA; j_call: TRBJ2-2; v_call: TRBV4-2; cdr3_aa: CASSQDGTATGELFF; cdr3_nt: TGTGCCAGCAGCCAAGATGGGACAGCCACCGGGGAGCTGTTTTTT
d_call: TRBD1; clone_size: once; j_call: TRBJ1-2; v_call: TRBV3-1/TRBV3-2; cdr3_aa: CASSQDTQGERPNYGYTF; cdr3_nt: TGTGCCAGCAGCCAAGATACCCAGGGGGAGAGACCTAACTATGGCTACACCTTC
d_call: NA; clone_size: NA; j_call: TRBJ1-3; v_call: TRBV14; cdr3_aa: CASSQAGGNTIYF; cdr3_nt: TGTGCCAGCAGCCAAGCCGGAGGAAACACCATATATTTT
d_call: NA; clone_size: NA; j_call: TRBJ1-4; v_call: TRBV28; cdr3_aa: CASSSTLPNEKLFF; cdr3_nt: TGTGCCAGCAGCTCTACTCTGCCTAATGAAAAACTGTTTTTT
d_call: TRBD1; clone_size: NA; j_call: TRBJ1-1; v_call: TRBV28; cdr3_aa: CASTRQGFSTEAFF; cdr3_nt: TGTGCCAGCACCCGACAGGGTTTTAGCACTGAAGCTTTCTTT
d_call: NA; clone_size: NA; j_call: TRBJ2-7; v_call: TRBV3-1/TRBV3-2; cdr3_aa: CASSQDSTYEQYF; cdr3_nt: TGTGCCAGCAGCCAAGACAGCACCTACGAGCAGTACTTC
d_call: NA; clone_size: NA; j_call: TRBJ2-2; v_call: TRBV5-1; cdr3_aa: CASSSKVGTGELFF; cdr3_nt: TGCGCCAGCAGCAGCAAAGTAGGAACCGGGGAGCTGTTTTTT
d_call: NA; clone_size: NA; j_call: TRBJ2-3; v_call: TRBV30; cdr3_aa: CAWSWDNTDTQYF; cdr3_nt: TGTGCCTGGAGTTGGGACAACACAGATACGCAGTATTTT
d_call: NA; clone_size: NA; j_call: TRBJ1-5; v_call: TRBV14; cdr3_aa: CASSSARTGTRVVRQPQHF; cdr3_nt: TGTGCCAGCAGCTCAGCACGGACGGGGACGAGGGTTGTACGTCAGCCCCAGCATTTT
d_call: TRBD1; clone_size: medium-sized; j_call: TRBJ1-2; v_call: TRBV13; cdr3_aa: CASSLEGQAHGYTF; cdr3_nt: TGTGCCAGCAGCTTAGAGGGACAGGCCCATGGCTACACCTTC
d_call: NA; clone_size: NA; j_call: TRBJ2-1; v_call: TRBV7-3; cdr3_aa: CASSLDRRGGEQFF; cdr3_nt: TGTGCCAGCAGCTTAGACCGGAGAGGGGGTGAGCAGTTCTTC
d_call: TRBD1; clone_size: once; j_call: TRBJ2-7; v_call: TRBV5-1; cdr3_aa: CASSLTHRGDYEQYF; cdr3_nt: TGCGCCAGCAGCTTGACGCACAGGGGGGACTACGAGCAGTACTTC
d_call: TRBD1; clone_size: NA; j_call: TRBJ2-6; v_call: TRBV9; cdr3_aa: CASSAGQTGANVLTF; cdr3_nt: TGTGCCAGCAGCGCGGGACAGACGGGGGCCAACGTCCTGACTTTC
d_call: NA; clone_size: NA; j_call: TRBJ2-1; v_call: TRBV25-1; cdr3_aa: CASSDQVWRARGNEQFF; cdr3_nt: TGTGCCAGCAGCGATCAGGTGTGGAGGGCCAGGGGCAATGAGCAGTTCTTC
d_call: NA; clone_size: NA; j_call: TRBJ1-2; v_call: TRBV5-1; cdr3_aa: CASSLDQGSYGYTF; cdr3_nt: TGCGCCAGCAGCTTGGATCAGGGTAGCTATGGCTACACCTTC